This TCR beta chain emerged from a study of cytomegalovirus exposure and HLA in healthy donors. Measured with immunoSEQ multiplex PCR; TCRdb has only the in-frame clones, and not every one. The table lists approximately 280,000 clones, 88% of them singletons. CDR1 and CDR2 from the germline V gene are MNHEY and SMNVEV (reference sequence). The CDR3 has 15 amino acids. The V end lost 3 bases, the J end lost 0 bases, and 11 bases lay between the germline ends. The sequenced material came from PBMCs. The clonotype originates from a woman aged 18-35 years in good health and CMV-seronegative. This rearrangement joins TRBV27 to TRBJ1-1; maybe TRBD1 (6 bases). The CDR3 here is CASSLGGALNTEAFF. CDR3 in DNA: TGTGCCAGCAGTTTGGGGGGGGCGCTGAACACTGAAGCTTTCTTT.